This T cell receptor beta chain was sequenced in a study of shared clonotypes between healthy human individuals. Findings and caveats of the study: Researchers found naive subsets generally carried larger estimated richness than memory subsets.

Template for every sorted-subset replicate PCR totaled approximately 200 ng DNA, approximately 30,000 T cell genomes. Using immunoSEQ multiplex PCR, the repertoire was profiled, and TCRdb retains in-frame clones only, with some absent. The sample shows 2,500,000 or so clones, about 92% of them seen only once. Trimming took 3 bases from V and 3 from J; bases not matched to a gene: 10. The germline V gene has CDR1 KGHSH and CDR2 LQKENI. The CDR3 spans 16 residues. As concerns this clone: Its target is not known.

Both subsets, CD45RA+ naive and CD45RA-negative memory, were split from the CD4+ cells. Sequencing was done on a sample of naive CD4+ T cells sorted from blood. Subset meaning: CD45RA+ positively selected. The sequence came from a man between 18 and 29 years old in good health. This sequence joins TRBV18 and TRBJ1-2; the match to TRBD1 covers 7 bases. The CDR3 region has the DNA TGTGCCAGCTCACCCCTCCAGGGAGGGGGCGACTATGGCTACACCTTC. This sequence encodes CASSPLQGGGDYGYTF.